One sample yielded the 8 T cell receptor beta chains listed below, sequenced in a study of shared T cell receptors in the human thymus. Some clones are missing from TCRdb's copy, which holds only in-frame ones; the method was immunoSEQ multiplex PCR. The table shows some 660,000 clones, with more than 75% occurring only once. In addition, the sample was reused for a study of human thymus T cells.

Sequencing was done on a sample of thymocytes. The receptors originated from a boy in the first two years of life with a congenital heart defect.

This sequence joins TRBV20-1 and TRBJ1-1, with 7 bases aligning to TRBD1. The germline V gene encodes CDR1 DFQATT and CDR2 SNEGSKA (reference sequence). V shed 7 bases and J 6 bases; nucleotides not matched to a gene: 2. CDR3 length equals 10 residues. The CDR3 DNA reads TGCAGTGTTGACAGGGCTGAAGCTTTCTTT. Translation: CSVDRAEAFF.

This chain uses TRBV30 with TRBJ2-5, with unresolved D. This CDR3 is 16 amino acids long. Trimming stripped 2 bases from V and 4 bases from J, with 20 bases between. The germline V gene has CDR1 GTSNPN and CDR2 SVGIG (reference sequence). The CDR3 protein is CAWSRWATTTRETQYF. The CDR3 nucleotides read TGTGCCTGGAGTAGGTGGGCTACGACGACCAGAGAGACCCAGTACTTC.

This clone was recorded only once. This chain uses TRBV2 with TRBJ2-1; D is ambiguous. The ends were cut back, 8 bases at V and 5 bases at J, with 4 bases in the middle. The CDR3 totals 10 residues. Per germline, CDR1 SNHLY and CDR2 FYNNEI. The CDR3 loop reads CASPDNEQFF. The CDR3 DNA is TGTGCCAGCCCGGACAATGAGCAGTTCTTC.

The V and J genes are TRBV11-2 and TRBJ2-7; 7 nucleotides match TRBD2. CDR3 length equals 19 residues. V trimming: 3 bases; J trimming: 1 base; junction bases outside the gene matches: 18. The germline gives CDR1 SGHAT, CDR2 FQNNGV. The CDR3 DNA reads TGTGCCAGCAGCTTTCAAGACCACTCCCGGGACTATCGTTCCTACGAGCAGTACTTC. The encoded protein is CASSFQDHSRDYRSYEQYF.

The chain combines TRBV5-8 with TRBJ1-5; unclear D gene. Trimming shortened V by 2 bases and J by 1 base, and 19 bases separated the two germline ends. The CDR3 is made up of 18 amino acids. Germline V gives CDR1 SGHTS, CDR2 YDEGEE. CDR3 nucleotide sequence: TGTGCCAGCAGCTTCCCATCCACCCTACTTGAGAGCAATCAGCCCCAGCATTTT. Translated: CASSFPSTLLESNQPQHF.

This rearrangement joins TRBV5-6 to TRBJ1-6; 8 bases are a match to TRBD1. V shed 2 bases and J 7 bases; nucleotides not matched to a gene: 8. In germline, CDR1 is SGHDT, CDR2 YYEEEE. The CDR3 contains 16 residues. CDR3 loop: CASSFCLDRANSPLHF. The DNA of the CDR3 is TGTGCCAGCAGCTTTTGTTTGGACAGGGCCAATTCACCCCTCCACTTT.

The V call is TRBV6-4, the J call TRBJ2-1; 10 bases agree with TRBD2. V shed 6 bases, J shed 5 bases, and the junction held 7 bases outside the gene matches. Germline CDR1 MRHNA, CDR2 SNTAGT. CDR3 length: 15 amino acids. CDR3 residues: CASRETSGANNEQFF. DNA for the CDR3: TGTGCCAGCAGGGAAACTAGCGGGGCCAACAATGAGCAGTTCTTC.

The J gene is TRBJ2-7, the V gene TRBV18, with TRBD2 identical over 7 bases. In germline, CDR1 is KGHSH, CDR2 LQKENI. CDR3 length equals 13 residues. J lost 3 bases, V lost 1 base, and 0 bases had no gene match. The CDR3 is CASSPRGGYEQYF. DNA of the CDR3: TGTGCCAGCTCACCACGGGGGGGCTACGAGCAGTACTTC.